The TCR beta chain under discussion was sequenced for a study of T cell responses to AZD1222 COVID-19 vaccine. Notes on the study in general: Reports indicate that nearly half of spike-specific TCRs are directed at unmutated variant regions.

Assay: immunoSEQ multiplex PCR; the TCRdb copy retains only in-frame clones and omits some. The sample has 250,000 to 300,000 clones; 94% are singletons. A word on this clone: Its target is unknown.

Combined were second doses at about 4 or about 12 weeks. The origin of this receptor is an adult who received the AZD1222 COVID-19 vaccine. Specimen: peripheral blood, collected 28 days after the second AZD1222 dose.

The CDR3 region is CASSLYLQPQHF. CDR3 DNA: TGTGCCAGCAGTTTGTACCTTCAGCCCCAGCATTTT. The V call is TRBV28, the J call TRBJ1-5; no clear D. Trimming cost V 3 bases and J 6 bases, with 6 bases left between them. The CDR3 extends over 12 amino acids. The germline V gene encodes CDR1 MDHEN and CDR2 SYDVKM.